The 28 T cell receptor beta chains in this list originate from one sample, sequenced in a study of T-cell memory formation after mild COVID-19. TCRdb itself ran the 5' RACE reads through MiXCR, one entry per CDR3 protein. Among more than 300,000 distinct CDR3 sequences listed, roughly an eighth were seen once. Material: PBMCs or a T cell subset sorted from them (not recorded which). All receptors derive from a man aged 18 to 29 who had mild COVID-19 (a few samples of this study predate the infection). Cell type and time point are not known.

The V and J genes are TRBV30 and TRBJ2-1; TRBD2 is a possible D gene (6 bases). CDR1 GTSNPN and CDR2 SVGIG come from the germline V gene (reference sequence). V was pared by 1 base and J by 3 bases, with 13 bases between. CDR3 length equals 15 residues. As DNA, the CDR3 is TGTGCCTGGAGTGGGGGGAGCGGGCTCTACAATGAGCAGTTCTTC. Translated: CAWSGGSGLYNEQFF.

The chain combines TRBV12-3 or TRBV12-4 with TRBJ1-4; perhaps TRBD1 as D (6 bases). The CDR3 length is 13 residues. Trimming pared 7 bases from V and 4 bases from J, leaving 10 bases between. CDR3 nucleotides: TGTGCCAGCACTACAGGGAGTAATGAAAAACTGTTTTTT. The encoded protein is CASTTGSNEKLFF.

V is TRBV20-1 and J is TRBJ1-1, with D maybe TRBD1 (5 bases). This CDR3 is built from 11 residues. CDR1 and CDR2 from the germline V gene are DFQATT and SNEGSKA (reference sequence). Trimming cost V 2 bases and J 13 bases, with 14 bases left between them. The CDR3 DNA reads TGCAGTGCTAGAAGGCAGGGAAAGGGTTTCTTT. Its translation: CSARRQGKGFF.

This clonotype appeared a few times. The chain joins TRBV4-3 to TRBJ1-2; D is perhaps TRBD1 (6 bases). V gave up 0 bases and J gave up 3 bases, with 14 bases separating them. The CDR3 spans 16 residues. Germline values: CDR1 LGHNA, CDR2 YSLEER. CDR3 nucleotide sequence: TGCGCCAGCAGCCAAGATGGGGGGCGCCAGGACTATGGCTACACCTTC. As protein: CASSQDGGRQDYGYTF.

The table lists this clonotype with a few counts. CDR3 loop: CASSPQYTEAFF. DNA of the CDR3: TGTGCCAGCAGTCCGCAGTACACTGAAGCTTTCTTT. V gene TRBV6-2 or TRBV6-3 combines with J gene TRBJ1-1; no definite D call. This CDR3 is 12 amino acids long. With 5 bases removed from V and 3 bases from J, the gap between germline ends came to 7 bases. Germline CDR1 MNHEY, CDR2 SVGEGT.

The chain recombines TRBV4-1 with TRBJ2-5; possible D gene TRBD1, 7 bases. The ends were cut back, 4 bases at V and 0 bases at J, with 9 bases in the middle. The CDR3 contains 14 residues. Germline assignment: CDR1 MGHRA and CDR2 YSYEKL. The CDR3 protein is CASSLRGDQETQYF. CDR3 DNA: TGCGCCAGCAGCCTCAGGGGGGACCAAGAGACCCAGTACTTC.

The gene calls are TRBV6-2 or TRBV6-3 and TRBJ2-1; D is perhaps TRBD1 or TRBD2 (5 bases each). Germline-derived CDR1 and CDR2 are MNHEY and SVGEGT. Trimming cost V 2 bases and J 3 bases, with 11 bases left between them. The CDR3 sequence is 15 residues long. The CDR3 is CASSYRGPNYNEQFF. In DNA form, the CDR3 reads TGTGCCAGCAGTTACCGGGGACCAAACTACAATGAGCAGTTCTTC.

The CDR3 bases are TGTGCCAGCAGCTTACCCGGCGGGGGCGCCCAGTATTTT. Residues: CASSLPGGGAQYF. This rearrangement joins TRBV7-2 to TRBJ2-3; tentative D call: TRBD2 (7 bases). This CDR3 is 13 amino acids long. V was pared by 2 bases and J by 12 bases, with 15 bases between. Germline CDR1 and CDR2: SGHTA and FQGNSA.

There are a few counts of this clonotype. The DNA of the CDR3 is TGTGCCACCAGCCTCACCCCCCTCTACGAGCAGTACTTC. Residues: CATSLTPLYEQYF. The rearrangement uses TRBV15 and TRBJ2-7; D not certain. The CDR3 consists of 13 residues. The V end lost 5 bases, the J end lost 3 bases, and 11 bases lay between the germline ends. Germline V gene data show CDR1 as LNHNV and CDR2 as YYDKDF (reference sequence).

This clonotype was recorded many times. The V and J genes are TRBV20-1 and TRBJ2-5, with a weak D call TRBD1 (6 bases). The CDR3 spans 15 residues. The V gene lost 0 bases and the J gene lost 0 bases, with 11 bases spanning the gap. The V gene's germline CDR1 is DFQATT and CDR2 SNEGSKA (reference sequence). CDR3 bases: TGCAGTGCTAGAGATCCGAGGACAGACCAAGAGACCCAGTACTTC. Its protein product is CSARDPRTDQETQYF.

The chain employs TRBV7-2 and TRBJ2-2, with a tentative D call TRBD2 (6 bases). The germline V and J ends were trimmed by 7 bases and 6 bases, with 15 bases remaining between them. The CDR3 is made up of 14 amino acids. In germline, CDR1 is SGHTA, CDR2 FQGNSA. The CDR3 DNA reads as TGTGCCAGCACCACTACTAGCTTGGCCGGGGAGCTGTTTTTT. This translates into CASTTTSLAGELFF. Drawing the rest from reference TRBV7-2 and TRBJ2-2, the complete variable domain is GAGVSQSPSNKVTEKGKDVELRCDPISGHTALYWYRQSLGQGLEFLIYFQGNSAPDKSGLPSDRFSAERTGGSVSTLTIQRTQQEDSAVYLCASTTTSLAGELFFGEGSRLTVL.

The CDR3 here is CASSLEGAKLFF. CDR3 in DNA: TGCGCCAGCAGCTTGGAGGGGGCCAAACTGTTTTTT. V and J are TRBV5-1 and TRBJ1-4; 7 bases fit TRBD1. The CDR3 sequence is 12 residues long. CDR1 is SGHRS, CDR2 YFSETQ, per germline. Unmatched junction bases numbered 1, after V lost 0 bases and J lost 11 bases. The full variable domain, rest sourced from reference TRBV5-1 and TRBJ1-4, is KAGVTQTPRYLIKTRGQQVTLSCSPISGHRSVSWYQQTPGQGLQFLFEYFSETQRNKGNFPGRFSGRQFSNSRSEMNVSTLELGDSALYLCASSLEGAKLFFGSGTQLSVL.

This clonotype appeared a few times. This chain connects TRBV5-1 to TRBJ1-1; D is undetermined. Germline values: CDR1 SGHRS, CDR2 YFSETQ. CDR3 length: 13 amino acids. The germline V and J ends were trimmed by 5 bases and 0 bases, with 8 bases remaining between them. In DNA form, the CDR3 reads TGCGCCAGCAGGGCAGCAATGAACACTGAAGCTTTCTTT. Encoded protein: CASRAAMNTEAFF.

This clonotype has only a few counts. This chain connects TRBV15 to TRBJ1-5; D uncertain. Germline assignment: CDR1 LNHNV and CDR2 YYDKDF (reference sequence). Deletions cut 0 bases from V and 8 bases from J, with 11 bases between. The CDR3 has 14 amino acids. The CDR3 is CATSRDRMVEPQHF. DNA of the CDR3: TGTGCCACCAGCAGAGATCGTATGGTGGAGCCCCAGCATTTT.

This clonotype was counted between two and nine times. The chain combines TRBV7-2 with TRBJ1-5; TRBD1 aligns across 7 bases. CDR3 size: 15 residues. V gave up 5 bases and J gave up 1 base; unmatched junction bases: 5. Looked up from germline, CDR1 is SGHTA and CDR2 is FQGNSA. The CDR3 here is CASSVGQLSNQPQHF. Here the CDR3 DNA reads TGTGCCAGCAGCGTGGGACAGTTAAGCAATCAGCCCCAGCATTTT.

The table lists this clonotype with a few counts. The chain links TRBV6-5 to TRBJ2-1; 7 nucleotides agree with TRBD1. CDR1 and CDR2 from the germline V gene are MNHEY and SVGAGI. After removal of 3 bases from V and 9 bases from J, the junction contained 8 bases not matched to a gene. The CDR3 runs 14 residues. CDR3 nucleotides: TGTGCCAGCAGTTATTTGGGGCAGGGGGTTGAGCAGTTCTTC. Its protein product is CASSYLGQGVEQFF.

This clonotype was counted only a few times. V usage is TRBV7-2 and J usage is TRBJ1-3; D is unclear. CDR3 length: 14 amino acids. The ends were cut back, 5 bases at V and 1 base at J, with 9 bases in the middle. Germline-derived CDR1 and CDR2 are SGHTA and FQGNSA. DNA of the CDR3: TGTGCCAGCAGCACCCGGAGGTCTGGAAACACCATATATTTT. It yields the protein CASSTRRSGNTIYF.

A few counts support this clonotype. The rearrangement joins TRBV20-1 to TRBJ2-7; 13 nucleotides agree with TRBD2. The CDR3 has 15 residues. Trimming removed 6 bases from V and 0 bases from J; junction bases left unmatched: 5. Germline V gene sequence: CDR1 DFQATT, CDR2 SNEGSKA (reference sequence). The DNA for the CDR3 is TGCAGTGCCTGGACTAGCGGGGGAACCTCCTACGAGCAGTACTTC. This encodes CSAWTSGGTSYEQYF.

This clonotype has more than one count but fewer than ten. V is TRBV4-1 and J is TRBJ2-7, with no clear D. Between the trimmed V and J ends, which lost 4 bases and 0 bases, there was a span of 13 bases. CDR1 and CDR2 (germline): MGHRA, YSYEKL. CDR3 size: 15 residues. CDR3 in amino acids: CASSLTPELSYEQYV. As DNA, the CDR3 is TGCGCCAGCAGCCTGACCCCAGAACTCTCCTACGAGCAGTACGTC.

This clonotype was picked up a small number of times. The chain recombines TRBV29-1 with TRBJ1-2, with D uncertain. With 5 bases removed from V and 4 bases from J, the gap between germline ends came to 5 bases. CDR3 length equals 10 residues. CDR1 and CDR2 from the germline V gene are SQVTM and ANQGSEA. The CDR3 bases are TGCAGCGTTCTCTCCTATGGCTACACCTTC. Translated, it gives CSVLSYGYTF.

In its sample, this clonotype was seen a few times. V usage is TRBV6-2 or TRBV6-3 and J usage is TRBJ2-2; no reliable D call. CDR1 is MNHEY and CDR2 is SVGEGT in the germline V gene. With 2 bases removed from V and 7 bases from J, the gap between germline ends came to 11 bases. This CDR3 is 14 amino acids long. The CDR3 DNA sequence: TGTGCCAGCAGTTACCTAAGAGGTAACGGGGAGCTGTTTTTT. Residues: CASSYLRGNGELFF.

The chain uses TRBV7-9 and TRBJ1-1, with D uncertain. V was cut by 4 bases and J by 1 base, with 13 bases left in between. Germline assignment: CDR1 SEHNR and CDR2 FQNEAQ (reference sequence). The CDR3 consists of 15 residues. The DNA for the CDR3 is TGTGCCAGCAGCTCACCGGAGGTAGGGAACACTGAAGCTTTCTTT. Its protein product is CASSSPEVGNTEAFF.

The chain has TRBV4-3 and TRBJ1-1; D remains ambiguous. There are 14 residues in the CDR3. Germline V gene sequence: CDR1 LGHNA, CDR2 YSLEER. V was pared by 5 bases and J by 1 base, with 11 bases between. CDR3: CASSSHGANTEAFF. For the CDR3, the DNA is TGCGCCAGCAGCAGCCACGGTGCGAACACTGAAGCTTTCTTT.

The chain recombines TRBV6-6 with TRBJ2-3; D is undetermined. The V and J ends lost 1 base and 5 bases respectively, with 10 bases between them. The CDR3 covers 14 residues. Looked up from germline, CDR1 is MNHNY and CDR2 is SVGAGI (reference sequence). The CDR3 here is CASSYLVRVDTQYF. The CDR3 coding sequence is TGTGCCAGCAGTTACTTGGTCCGGGTAGATACGCAGTATTTT.

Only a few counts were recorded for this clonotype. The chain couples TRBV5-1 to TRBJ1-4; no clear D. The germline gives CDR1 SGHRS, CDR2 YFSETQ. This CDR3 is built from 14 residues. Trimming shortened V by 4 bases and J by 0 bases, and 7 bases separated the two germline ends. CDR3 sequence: CASSLLSTNEKLFF. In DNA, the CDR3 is TGCGCCAGCAGCCTACTCTCAACTAATGAAAAACTGTTTTTT.

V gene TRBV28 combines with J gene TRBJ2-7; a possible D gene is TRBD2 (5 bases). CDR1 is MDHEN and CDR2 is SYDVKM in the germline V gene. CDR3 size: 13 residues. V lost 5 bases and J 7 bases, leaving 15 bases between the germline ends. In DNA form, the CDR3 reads TGTGCCAGCAGTCTACTACCATCGGGGGAGCAGTACGTC. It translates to CASSLLPSGEQYV.

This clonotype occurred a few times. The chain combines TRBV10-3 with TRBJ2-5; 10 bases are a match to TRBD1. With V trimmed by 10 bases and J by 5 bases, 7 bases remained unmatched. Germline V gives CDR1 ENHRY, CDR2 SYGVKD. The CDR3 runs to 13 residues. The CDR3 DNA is TGTGCCACCACCGGGACAGGGGAGGAGACCCAGTACTTC. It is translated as CATTGTGEETQYF.

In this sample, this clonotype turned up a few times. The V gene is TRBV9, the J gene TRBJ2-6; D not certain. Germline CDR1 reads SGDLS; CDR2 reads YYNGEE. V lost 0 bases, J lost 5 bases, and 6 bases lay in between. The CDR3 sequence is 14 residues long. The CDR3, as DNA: TGTGCCAGCAGCGTAGACGGCCGGGCCAACGTCCTGACTTTC. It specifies CASSVDGRANVLTF.